The present T cell receptor beta chain was sequenced within a study of radiation and T cells in renal cell carcinoma. Study-level information: Nephrectomy followed 15 Gy stereotactic body radiation by 4 weeks.

The V gene's germline CDR1 is SNHLY and CDR2 FYNNEI. Trimming cost V 6 bases and J 4 bases; bases outside gene matches: 11. This CDR3 has 15 amino acids. Stated time point: baseline pretreatment blood. Sample treatment: 15 Gy SBRT to primary tumor, nephrectomy 4 weeks later. In its sample, this clone was seen once. This table comes from immunoSEQ multiplex PCR, and its TCRdb copy is limited to in-frame clones, with some not included. The data show 130,000 to 150,000 clones, over 75% seen once. The source was blood, collected from a patient whose treatment included radiotherapy and nephrectomy. The sequence derives from a woman aged 45-65 years with renal cell carcinoma. The chain joins TRBV2 to TRBJ2-7; 8 bases map to TRBD1. The CDR3 spells CASRPGARGQYEQYF. CDR3 bases: TGTGCCAGCAGACCGGGAGCCAGGGGGCAGTACGAGCAGTACTTC.